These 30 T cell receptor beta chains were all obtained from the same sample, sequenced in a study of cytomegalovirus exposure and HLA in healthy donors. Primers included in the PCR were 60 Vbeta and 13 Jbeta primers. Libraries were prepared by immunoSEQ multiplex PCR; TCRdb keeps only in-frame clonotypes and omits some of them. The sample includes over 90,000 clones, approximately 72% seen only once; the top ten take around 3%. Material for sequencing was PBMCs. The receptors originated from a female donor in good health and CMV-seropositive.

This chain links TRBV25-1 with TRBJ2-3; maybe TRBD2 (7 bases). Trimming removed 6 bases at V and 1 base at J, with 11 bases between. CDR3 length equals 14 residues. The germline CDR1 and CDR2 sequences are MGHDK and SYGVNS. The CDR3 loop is CASRGGGGTDTQYF. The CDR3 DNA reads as TGTGCCAGCAGAGGAGGGGGGGGCACAGATACGCAGTATTTT.

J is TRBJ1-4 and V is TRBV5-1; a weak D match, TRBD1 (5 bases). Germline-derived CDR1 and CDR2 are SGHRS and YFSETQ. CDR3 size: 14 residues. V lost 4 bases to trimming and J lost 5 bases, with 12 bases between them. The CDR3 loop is CASSLGQLNEKLFF. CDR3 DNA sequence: TGCGCCAGCAGCCTGGGGCAACTAAATGAAAAACTGTTTTTT.

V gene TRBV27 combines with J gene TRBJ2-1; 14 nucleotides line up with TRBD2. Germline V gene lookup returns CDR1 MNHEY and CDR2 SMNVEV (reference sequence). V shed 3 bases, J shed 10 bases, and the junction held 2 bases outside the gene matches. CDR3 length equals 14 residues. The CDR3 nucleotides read TGTGCCAGCAGTTTTGGGACTAGCGGGAGCGAGCAGTTCTTC. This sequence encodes CASSFGTSGSEQFF.

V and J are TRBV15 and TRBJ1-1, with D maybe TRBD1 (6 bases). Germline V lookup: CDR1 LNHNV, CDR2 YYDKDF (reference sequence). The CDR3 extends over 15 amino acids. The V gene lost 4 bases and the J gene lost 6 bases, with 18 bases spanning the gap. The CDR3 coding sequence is TGTGCCACCAGCACCCCGCAGGGGAAGGTCCCTGAAGCTTTCTTT. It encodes CATSTPQGKVPEAFF. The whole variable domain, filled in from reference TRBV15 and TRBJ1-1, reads DAMVIQNPRYQVTQFGKPVTLSCSQTLNHNVMYWYQQKSSQAPKLLFHYYDKDFNNEADTPDNFQSRRPNTSFCFLDIRSPGLGDTAMYLCATSTPQGKVPEAFFGQGTRLTVV.

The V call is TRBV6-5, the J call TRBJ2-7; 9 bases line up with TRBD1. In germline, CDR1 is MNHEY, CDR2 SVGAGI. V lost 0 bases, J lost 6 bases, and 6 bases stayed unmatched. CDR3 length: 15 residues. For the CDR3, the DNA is TGTGCCAGCAGTTACTCGATGACAGGGGGTGCCGAGCAGTACTTC. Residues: CASSYSMTGGAEQYF.

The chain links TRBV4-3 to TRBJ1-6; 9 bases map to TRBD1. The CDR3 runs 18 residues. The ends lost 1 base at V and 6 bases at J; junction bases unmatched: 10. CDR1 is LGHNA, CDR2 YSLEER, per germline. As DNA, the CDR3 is TGCGCCAGCAGCCAAGCCCACCCCAGGGACAGGGTTAATTCACCCCTCCACTTT. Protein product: CASSQAHPRDRVNSPLHF.

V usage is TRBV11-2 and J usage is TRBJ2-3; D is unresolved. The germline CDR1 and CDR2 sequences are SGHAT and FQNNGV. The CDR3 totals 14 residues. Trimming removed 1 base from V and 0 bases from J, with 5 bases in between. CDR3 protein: CASSLGASTDTQYF. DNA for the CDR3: TGTGCCAGCAGCTTAGGGGCTAGCACAGATACGCAGTATTTT.

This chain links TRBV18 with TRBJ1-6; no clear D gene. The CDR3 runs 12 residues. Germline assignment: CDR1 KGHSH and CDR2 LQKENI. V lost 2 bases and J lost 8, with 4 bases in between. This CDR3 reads CASSPYDSPLHF. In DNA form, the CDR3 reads TGTGCCAGCTCACCATATGATTCACCCCTCCACTTT. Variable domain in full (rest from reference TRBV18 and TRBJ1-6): NAGVMQNPRHLVRRRGQEARLRCSPMKGHSHVYWYRQLPEEGLKFMVYLQKENIIDESGMPKERFSAEFPKEGPSILRIQQVVRGDSAAYFCASSPYDSPLHFGNGTRLTVT.

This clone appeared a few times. For the CDR3, the DNA is TGCGCCAGCAGCCAAGATCTGGGGGGGGGCGGAGAGACCCAGTACTTC. As protein: CASSQDLGGGGETQYF. The chain uses TRBV4-1 and TRBJ2-5, with a possible D match to TRBD2 (7 bases). CDR3 length: 16 residues. The V end lost 0 bases, the J end lost 4 bases, and 15 bases lay between the germline ends. The germline V gene has CDR1 MGHRA and CDR2 YSYEKL.

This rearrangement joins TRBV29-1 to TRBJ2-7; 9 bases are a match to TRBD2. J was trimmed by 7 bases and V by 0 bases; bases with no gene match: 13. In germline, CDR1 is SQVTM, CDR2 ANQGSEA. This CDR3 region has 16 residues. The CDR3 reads CSVEDLWAGGPREQYF. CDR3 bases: TGCAGCGTTGAAGATCTTTGGGCGGGAGGGCCAAGAGAGCAGTACTTC.

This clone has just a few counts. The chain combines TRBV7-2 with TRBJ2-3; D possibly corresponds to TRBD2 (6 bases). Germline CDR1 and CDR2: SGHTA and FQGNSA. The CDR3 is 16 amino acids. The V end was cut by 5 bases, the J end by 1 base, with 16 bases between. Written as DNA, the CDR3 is TGTGCCAGCAGCCATGACCGGGGGTGGGGCACAGATACGCAGTATTTT. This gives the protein CASSHDRGWGTDTQYF.

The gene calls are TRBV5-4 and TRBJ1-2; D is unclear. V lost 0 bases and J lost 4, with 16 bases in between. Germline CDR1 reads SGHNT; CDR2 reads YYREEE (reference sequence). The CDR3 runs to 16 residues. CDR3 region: CASSLGTGRAAYGYTF. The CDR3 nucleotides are TGTGCCAGCAGCTTGGGTACGGGGAGGGCAGCCTATGGCTACACCTTC. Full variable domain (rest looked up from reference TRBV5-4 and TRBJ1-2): ETGVTQSPTHLIKTRGQQVTLRCSSQSGHNTVSWYQQALGQGPQFIFQYYREEENGRGNFPPRFSGLQFPNYSSELNVNALELDDSALYLCASSLGTGRAAYGYTFGSGTRLTVV.

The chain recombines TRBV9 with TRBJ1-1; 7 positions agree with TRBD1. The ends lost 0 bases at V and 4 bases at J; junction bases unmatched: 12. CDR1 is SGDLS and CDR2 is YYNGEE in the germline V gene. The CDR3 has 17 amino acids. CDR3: CASSVDVGGRGGTEAFF. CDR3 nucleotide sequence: TGTGCCAGCAGCGTAGATGTAGGGGGCAGGGGTGGCACTGAAGCTTTCTTT.

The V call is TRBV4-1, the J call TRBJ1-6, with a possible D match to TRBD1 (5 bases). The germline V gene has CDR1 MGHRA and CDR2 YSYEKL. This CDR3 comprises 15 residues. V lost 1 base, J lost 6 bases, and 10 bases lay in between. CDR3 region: CASSQGQRPNSPLHF. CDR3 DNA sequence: TGCGCCAGCAGCCAAGGACAGCGACCTAATTCACCCCTCCACTTT.

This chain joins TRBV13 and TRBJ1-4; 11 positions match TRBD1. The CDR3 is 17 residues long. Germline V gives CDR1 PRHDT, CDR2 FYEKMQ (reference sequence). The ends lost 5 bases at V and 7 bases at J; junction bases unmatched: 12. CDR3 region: CASSPGTGGAKGEKLFF. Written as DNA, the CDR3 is TGTGCCAGCAGCCCCGGGACAGGGGGAGCCAAGGGTGAAAAACTGTTTTTT.

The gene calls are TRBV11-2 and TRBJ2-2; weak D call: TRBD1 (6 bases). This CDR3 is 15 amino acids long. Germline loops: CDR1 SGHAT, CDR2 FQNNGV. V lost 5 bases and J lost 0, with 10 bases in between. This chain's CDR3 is CASSPTGTNTGELFF. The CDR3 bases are TGTGCCAGCAGCCCGACAGGAACGAACACCGGGGAGCTGTTTTTT.

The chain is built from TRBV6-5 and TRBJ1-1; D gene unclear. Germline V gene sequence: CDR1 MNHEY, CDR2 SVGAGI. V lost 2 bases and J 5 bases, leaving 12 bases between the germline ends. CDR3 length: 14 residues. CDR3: CASSYREGRTEAFF. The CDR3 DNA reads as TGTGCCAGCAGTTACAGGGAGGGAAGGACTGAAGCTTTCTTT.

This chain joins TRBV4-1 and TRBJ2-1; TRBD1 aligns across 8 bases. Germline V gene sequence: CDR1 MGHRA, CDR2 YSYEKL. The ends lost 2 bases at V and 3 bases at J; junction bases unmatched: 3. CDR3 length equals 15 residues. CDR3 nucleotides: TGCGCCAGCAGCCAAATCGGACAGGGCTACAATGAGCAGTTCTTC. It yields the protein CASSQIGQGYNEQFF.

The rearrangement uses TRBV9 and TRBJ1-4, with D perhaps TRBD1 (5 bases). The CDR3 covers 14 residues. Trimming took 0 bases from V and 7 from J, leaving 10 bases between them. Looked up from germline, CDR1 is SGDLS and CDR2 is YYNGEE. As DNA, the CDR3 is TGTGCCAGCAGCGTAGGGCAGGGAAGTGAAAAACTGTTTTTT. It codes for CASSVGQGSEKLFF.

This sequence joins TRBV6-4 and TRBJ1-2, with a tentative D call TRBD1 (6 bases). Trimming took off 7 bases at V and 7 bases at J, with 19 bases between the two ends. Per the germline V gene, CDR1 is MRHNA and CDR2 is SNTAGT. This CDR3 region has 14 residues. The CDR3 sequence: CASTSGDRSRGYTF. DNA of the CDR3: TGTGCCAGCACTTCGGGCGACAGGTCCCGTGGCTACACCTTC.

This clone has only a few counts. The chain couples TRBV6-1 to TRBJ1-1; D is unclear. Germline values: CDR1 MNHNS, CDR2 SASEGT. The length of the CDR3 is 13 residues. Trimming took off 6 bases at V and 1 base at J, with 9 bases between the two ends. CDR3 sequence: CASRRDQNTEAFF. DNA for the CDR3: TGTGCCAGCAGGAGGGATCAGAACACTGAAGCTTTCTTT.

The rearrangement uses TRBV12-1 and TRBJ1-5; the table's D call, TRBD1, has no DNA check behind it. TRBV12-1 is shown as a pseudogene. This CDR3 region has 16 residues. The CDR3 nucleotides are TGTGCCAGCAGCCCCCGGGACAGCTATAGCAATCAGCCCCAGCATTTT. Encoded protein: CASSPRDSYSNQPQHF.

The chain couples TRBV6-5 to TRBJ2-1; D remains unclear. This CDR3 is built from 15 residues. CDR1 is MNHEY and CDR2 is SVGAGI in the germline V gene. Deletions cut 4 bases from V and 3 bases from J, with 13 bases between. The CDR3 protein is CASSSPVASYNEQFF. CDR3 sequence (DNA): TGTGCCAGCAGTTCCCCCGTTGCGAGCTACAATGAGCAGTTCTTC.

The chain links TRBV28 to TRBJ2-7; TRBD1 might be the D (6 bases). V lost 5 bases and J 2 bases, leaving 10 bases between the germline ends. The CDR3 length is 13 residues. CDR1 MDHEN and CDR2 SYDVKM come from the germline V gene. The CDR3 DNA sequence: TGTGCCAGCAGTCAGGGGTTTACCTACGAGCAGTACTTC. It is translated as CASSQGFTYEQYF. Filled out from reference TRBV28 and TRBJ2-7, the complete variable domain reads DVKVTQSSRYLVKRTGEKVFLECVQDMDHENMFWYRQDPGLGLRLIYFSYDVKMKEKGDIPEGYSVSREKKERFSLILESASTNQTSMYLCASSQGFTYEQYFGPGTRLTVT.

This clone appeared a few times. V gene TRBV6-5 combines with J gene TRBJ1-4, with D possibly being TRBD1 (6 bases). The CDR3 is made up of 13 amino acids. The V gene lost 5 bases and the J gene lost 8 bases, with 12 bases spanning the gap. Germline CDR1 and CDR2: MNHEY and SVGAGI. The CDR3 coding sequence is TGTGCCAGCAGTCCAGGGGTACGCGAAAAACTGTTTTTT. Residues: CASSPGVREKLFF.

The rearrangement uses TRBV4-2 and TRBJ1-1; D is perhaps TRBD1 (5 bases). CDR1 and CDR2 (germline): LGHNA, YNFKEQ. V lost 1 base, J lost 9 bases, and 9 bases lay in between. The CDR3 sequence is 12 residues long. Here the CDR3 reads CASSQGQTKAFF. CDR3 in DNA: TGTGCCAGCAGCCAAGGACAGACCAAAGCTTTCTTT.

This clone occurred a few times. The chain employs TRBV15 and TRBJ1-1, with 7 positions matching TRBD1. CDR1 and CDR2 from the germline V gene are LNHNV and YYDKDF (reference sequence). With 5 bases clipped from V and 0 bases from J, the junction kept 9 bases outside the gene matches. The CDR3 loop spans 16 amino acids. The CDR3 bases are TGTGCCACCAGCCCCCAAGGGACAGAAATGAACACTGAAGCTTTCTTT. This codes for CATSPQGTEMNTEAFF.

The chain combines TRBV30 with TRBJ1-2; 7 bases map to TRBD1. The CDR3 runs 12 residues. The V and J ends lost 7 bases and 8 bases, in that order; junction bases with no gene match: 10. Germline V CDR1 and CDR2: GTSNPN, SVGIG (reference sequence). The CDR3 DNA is TGTGCCTCAGGGGGGCAGCCGAAGGGCTACACCTTC. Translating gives CASGGQPKGYTF.

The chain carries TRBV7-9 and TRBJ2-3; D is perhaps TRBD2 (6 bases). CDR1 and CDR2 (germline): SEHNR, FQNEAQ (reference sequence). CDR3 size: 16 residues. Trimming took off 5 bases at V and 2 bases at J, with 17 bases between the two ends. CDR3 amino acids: CASSPRGRLDTDTQYF. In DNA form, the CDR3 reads TGTGCCAGCAGCCCCCGGGGGAGGCTCGACACAGATACGCAGTATTTT.

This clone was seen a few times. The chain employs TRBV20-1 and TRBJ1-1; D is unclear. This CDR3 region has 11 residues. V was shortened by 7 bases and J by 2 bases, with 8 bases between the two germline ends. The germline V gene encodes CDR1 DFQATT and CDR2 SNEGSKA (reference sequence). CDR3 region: CSVTTNTEAFF. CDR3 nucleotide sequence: TGCAGTGTGACTACCAACACTGAAGCTTTCTTT.